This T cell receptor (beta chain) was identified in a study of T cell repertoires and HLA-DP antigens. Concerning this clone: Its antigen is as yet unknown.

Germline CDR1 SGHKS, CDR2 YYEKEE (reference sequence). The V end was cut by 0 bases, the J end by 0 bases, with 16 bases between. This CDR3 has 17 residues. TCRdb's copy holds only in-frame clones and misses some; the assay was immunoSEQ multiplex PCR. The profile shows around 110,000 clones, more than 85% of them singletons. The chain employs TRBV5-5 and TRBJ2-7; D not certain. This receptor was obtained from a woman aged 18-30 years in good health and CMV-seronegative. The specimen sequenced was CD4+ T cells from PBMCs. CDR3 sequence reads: CASSLVGPYSSSYEQYV. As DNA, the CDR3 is TGTGCCAGCAGCTTGGTAGGGCCGTACTCGAGCTCCTACGAGCAGTACGTC.